This TCR delta chain is from a study of Vδ1+ human thymocytes. Findings and caveats of the study: Thymic TRG and TRD repertoires appeared highly polyclonal, with Gaussian CDR3 length distributions.

Germline-derived CDR1 and CDR2 are TSWWSYY and QGS. CDR3 length equals 16 residues. The germline V and J ends were trimmed by 0 bases and 0 bases, with 11 bases remaining between them. RNA was extracted from the cells and then reverse transcribed. The CDR3 regions were amplified by multiplex PCR from V-gene primers to a constant-region primer. TCRdb reanalysed the multiplex PCR reads via CATT. The repertoire holds around 56,000 delta-chain clones, with about 16% as singletons. This clone was seen more than once but under ten times. What it binds is unknown. The chain combines TRDV1 with TRDJ1, with D perhaps TRDD3 (6 bases). Sequencing was performed on Vdelta1+ gamma-delta thymocytes from the thymus. Subset: FACS-sorted CD3+ TCRalphabeta- TCRVdelta1+ TCRVdelta2- thymocytes. The clonotype was recovered from a girl less than two years old who had congenital heart surgery. The CDR3 protein is CALGELPGEYTDKLIF. In nucleotides, the CDR3 is TGTGCTCTTGGGGAACTACCTGGGGAGTACACCGATAAACTCATCTTT.